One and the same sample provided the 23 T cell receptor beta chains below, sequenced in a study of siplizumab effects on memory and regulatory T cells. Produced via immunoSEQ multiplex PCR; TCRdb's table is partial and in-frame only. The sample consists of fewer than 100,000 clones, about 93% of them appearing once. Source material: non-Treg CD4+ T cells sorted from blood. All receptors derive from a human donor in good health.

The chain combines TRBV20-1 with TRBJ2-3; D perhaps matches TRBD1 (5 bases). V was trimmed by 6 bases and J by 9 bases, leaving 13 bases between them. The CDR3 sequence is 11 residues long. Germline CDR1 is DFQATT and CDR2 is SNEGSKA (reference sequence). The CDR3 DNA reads TGCAGTGCGAAAAGCAGGGCAACGCAGTATTTT. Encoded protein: CSAKSRATQYF.

The CDR3 nucleotides read TGCGCCAGCAGTCGAACTAGATTCGACGAGACCCAGTACTTC. This translates into CASSRTRFDETQYF. The chain carries TRBV5-1 and TRBJ2-5; perhaps TRBD2 as D (5 bases). The ends were cut back, 5 bases at V and 5 bases at J, with 16 bases in the middle. CDR3 length: 14 amino acids. Germline CDR1 reads SGHRS; CDR2 reads YFSETQ.

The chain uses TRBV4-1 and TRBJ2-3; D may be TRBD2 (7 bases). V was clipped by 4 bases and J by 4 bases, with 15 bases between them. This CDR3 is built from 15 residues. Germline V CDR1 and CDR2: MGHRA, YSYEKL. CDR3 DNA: TGCGCCAGCAGCCTCTTAGGGGGGGGGCCAGATACGCAGTATTTT. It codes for CASSLLGGGPDTQYF.

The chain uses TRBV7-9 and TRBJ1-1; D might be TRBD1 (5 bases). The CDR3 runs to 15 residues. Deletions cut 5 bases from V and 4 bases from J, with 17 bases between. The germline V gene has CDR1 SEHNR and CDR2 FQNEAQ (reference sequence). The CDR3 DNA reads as TGTGCCAGCAGCCCGGGGCGGGGTTTGGGCACTGAAGCTTTCTTT. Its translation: CASSPGRGLGTEAFF.

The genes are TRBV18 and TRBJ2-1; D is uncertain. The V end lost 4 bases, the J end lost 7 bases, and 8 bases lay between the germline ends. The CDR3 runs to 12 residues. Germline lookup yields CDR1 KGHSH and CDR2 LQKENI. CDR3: CASSLGENEQFF. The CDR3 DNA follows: TGTGCCAGCTCACTGGGTGAGAATGAGCAGTTCTTC.

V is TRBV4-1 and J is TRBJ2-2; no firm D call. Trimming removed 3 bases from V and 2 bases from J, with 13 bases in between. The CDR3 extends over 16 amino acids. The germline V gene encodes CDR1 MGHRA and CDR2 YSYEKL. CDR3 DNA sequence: TGCGCCAGCAGCCATACCTTGGCACTAAACACCGGGGAGCTGTTTTTT. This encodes CASSHTLALNTGELFF.

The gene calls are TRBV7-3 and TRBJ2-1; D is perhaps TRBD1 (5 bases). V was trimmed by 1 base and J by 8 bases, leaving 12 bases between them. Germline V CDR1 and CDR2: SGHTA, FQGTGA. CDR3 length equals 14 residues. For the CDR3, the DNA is TGTGCCAGCAGCTTAATAGGTCAGGGCCATGAGCAGTTCTTC. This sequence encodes CASSLIGQGHEQFF. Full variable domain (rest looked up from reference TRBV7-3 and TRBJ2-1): GAGVSQTPSNKVTEKGKYVELRCDPISGHTALYWYRQSLGQGPEFLIYFQGTGAADDSGLPNDRFFAVRPEGSVSTLKIQRTERGDSAVYLCASSLIGQGHEQFFGPGTRLTVL.

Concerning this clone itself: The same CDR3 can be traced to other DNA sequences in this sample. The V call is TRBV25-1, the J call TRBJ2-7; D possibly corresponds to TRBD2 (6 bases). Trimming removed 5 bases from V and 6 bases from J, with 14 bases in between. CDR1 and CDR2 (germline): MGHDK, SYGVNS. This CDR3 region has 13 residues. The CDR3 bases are TGTGCCAGCAGTACCTCGGGGGTAGGCGAGCAGTACTTC. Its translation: CASSTSGVGEQYF.

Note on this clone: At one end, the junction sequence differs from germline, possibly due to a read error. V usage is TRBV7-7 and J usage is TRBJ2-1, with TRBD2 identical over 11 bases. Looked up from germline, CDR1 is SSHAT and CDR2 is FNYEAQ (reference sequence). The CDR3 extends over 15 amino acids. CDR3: CASSLSLAGVNEQFF. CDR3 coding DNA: TGTGCTAGCAGCTTATCACTAGCGGGGGTCAATGAGCAGTTCTTC.

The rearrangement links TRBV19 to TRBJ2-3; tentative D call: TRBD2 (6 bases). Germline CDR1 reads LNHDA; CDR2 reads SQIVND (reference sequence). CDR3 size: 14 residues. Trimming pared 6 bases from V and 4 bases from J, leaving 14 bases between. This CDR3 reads CASSHGTSPDTQYF. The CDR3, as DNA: TGTGCCAGTAGCCACGGGACTTCCCCAGATACGCAGTATTTT.

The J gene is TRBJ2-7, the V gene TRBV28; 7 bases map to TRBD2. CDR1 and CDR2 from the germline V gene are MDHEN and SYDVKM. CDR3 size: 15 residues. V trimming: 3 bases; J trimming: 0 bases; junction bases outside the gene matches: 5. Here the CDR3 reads CASSLDSGSSYEQYF. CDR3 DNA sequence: TGTGCCAGCAGTTTGGATAGCGGGTCCTCCTACGAGCAGTACTTC. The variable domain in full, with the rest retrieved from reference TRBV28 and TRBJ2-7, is DVKVTQSSRYLVKRTGEKVFLECVQDMDHENMFWYRQDPGLGLRLIYFSYDVKMKEKGDIPEGYSVSREKKERFSLILESASTNQTSMYLCASSLDSGSSYEQYFGPGTRLTVT.

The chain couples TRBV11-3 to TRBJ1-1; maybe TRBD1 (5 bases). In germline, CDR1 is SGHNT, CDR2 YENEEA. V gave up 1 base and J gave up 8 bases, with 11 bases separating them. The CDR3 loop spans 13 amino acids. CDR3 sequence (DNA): TGTGCCAGCAGCTTAGGAACAGGAGCCGAAGCTTTCTTT. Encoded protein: CASSLGTGAEAFF.

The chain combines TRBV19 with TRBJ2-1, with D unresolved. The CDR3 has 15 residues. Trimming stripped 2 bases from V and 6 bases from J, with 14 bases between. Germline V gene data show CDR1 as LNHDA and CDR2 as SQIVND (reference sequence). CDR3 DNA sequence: TGTGCCAGTAGTATAAGCACTATGGCCCCCAATGAGCAGTTCTTC. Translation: CASSISTMAPNEQFF.

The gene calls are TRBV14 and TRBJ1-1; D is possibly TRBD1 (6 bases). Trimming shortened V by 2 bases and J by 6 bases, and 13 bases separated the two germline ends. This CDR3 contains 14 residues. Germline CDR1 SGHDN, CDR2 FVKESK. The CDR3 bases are TGTGCCAGCAGCCAAACCGGGGCAGGGGCTGAAGCTTTCTTT. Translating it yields CASSQTGAGAEAFF.

This CDR3 reads CSVGIGIQSRANVLTF. The CDR3 region has the DNA TGCAGCGTTGGAATAGGCATACAAAGTCGGGCCAACGTCCTGACTTTC. The chain carries TRBV29-1 and TRBJ2-6; D call uncertain. With 4 bases removed from V and 5 bases from J, the gap between germline ends came to 18 bases. Germline V CDR1 and CDR2: SQVTM, ANQGSEA. The CDR3 has 16 amino acids.

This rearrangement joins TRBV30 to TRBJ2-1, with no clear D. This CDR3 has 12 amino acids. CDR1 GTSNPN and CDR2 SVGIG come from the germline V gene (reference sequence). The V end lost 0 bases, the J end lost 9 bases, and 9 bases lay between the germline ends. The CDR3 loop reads CAWSVWTSEQFF. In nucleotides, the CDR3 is TGTGCCTGGAGTGTGTGGACCAGTGAGCAGTTCTTC.

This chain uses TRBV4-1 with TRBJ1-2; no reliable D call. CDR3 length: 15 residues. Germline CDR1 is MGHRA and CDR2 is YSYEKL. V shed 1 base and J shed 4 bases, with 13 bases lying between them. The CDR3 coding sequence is TGCGCCAGCAGCCAAGTTGGTACAACCCGCTATGGCTACACCTTC. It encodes CASSQVGTTRYGYTF.

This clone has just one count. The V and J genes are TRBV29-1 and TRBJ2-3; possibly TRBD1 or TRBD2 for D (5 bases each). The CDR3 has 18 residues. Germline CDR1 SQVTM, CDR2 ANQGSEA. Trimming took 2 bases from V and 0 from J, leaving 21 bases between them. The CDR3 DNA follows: TGCAGCGTTGAACGTTATTCGGGACGCCTTACTAGCACAGATACGCAGTATTTT. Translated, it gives CSVERYSGRLTSTDTQYF.

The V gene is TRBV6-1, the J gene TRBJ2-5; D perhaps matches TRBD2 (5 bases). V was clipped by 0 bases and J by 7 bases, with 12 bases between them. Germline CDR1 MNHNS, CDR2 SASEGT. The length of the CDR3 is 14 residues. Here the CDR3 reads CASSEAGRGRTQYF. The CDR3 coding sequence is TGTGCCAGCAGTGAAGCTGGGCGCGGGCGGACCCAGTACTTC.

The CDR3 loop is CASSHSTDIDSNQPQHF. The CDR3 DNA sequence: TGCGCCAGCAGTCATTCGACGGATATCGATAGCAATCAGCCCCAGCATTTT. V gene TRBV23-1 combines with J gene TRBJ1-5; no clear D gene. TRBV23-1 is an open reading frame whose function is uncertain. V was clipped by 3 bases and J by 0 bases, with 15 bases between them. The CDR3 runs to 17 residues.

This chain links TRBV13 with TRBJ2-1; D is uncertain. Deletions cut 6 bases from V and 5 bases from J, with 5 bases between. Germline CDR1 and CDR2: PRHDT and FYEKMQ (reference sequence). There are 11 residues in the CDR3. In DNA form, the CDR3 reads TGTGCCAGCAGTCGTAACAATGAGCAGTTCTTC. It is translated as CASSRNNEQFF.

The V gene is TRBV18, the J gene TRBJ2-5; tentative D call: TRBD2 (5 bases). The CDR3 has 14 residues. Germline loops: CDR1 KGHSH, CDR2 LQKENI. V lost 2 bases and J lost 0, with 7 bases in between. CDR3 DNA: TGTGCCAGCTCACCAGGGAGTTACCAAGAGACCCAGTACTTC. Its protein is CASSPGSYQETQYF.

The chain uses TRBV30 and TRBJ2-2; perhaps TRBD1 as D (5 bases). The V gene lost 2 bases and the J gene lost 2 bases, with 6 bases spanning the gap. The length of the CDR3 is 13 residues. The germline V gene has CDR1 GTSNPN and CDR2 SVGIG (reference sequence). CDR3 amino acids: CAWSQGNTGELFF. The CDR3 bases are TGTGCCTGGAGTCAGGGAAACACCGGGGAGCTGTTTTTT.